This T cell receptor beta chain appears in the sequencing data of a study of spatial heterogeneity in lung cancer. Study-wide results and limits: The recorded estimate of tumor T cell coverage is around 7% for alpha chains and approximately 13% for beta chains. It was found that expanded intratumoral alpha and beta TCR counts tracked tumor mutation counts.

As regards this clonotype: What it binds is unknown.

Per the germline V gene, CDR1 is SGHTA and CDR2 is FQGTGA. The V end was cut by 5 bases, the J end by 0 bases, with 11 bases between. The CDR3 has 15 amino acids. From the 5' RACE reads, TCRdb called clonotypes with MiXCR, one entry per CDR3 protein. The table records about 2,400 distinct CDR3 sequences, under 10% of them present only once. Noted time point: sample taken at primary tumor resection. Whole RNA from tumor, nontumor lung or frozen PBMC was sequenced unsorted. The clonotype comes from a female donor with early-stage non-small cell lung cancer. This chain links TRBV7-3 with TRBJ2-1; D is undetermined. The sequencing here drew on lung tumor tissue, taken at surgery. The CDR3, as DNA: TGTGCCAGCAGCCAAGTTCAAAGCTCCTACAATGAGCAGTTCTTC. Its translation is CASSQVQSSYNEQFF.